The 26 T cell receptor beta chains below were found in one sample sequenced in a study of OX40 agonist ivuxolimab in advanced cancers. Only in-frame clones appear in the TCRdb table, and some are missing; sequencing was by immunoSEQ multiplex PCR. The sample contains fewer than 200,000 clones, 94% of which appear only once. Material: CD4+ or CD8+ T cells sorted from blood, obtained in a trial of the OX40 agonist ivuxolimab. These receptors originate from an adult with an advanced solid tumor such as melanoma, head and neck, liver or kidney cancer.

This sequence joins TRBV18 and TRBJ2-5; TRBD2 matches 7 bases. The CDR3 length is 16 residues. Trimming took 0 bases from V and 5 from J; bases not matched to a gene: 9. Per the germline V gene, CDR1 is KGHSH and CDR2 is LQKENI. The chain's CDR3 is CASSPPRSGVVETQYF. The CDR3 nucleotides are TGTGCCAGCTCACCACCGAGGAGCGGGGTAGTGGAGACCCAGTACTTC.

The chain links TRBV5-1 to TRBJ2-1; 8 bases line up with TRBD1. Germline CDR1 and CDR2: SGHRS and YFSETQ. The junction had 1 base not matched to a gene; V was cut back by 0 bases and J by 2 bases. The CDR3 sequence is 15 residues long. The CDR3 here is CASSLGQGPYNEQFF. DNA of the CDR3: TGCGCCAGCAGCTTGGGACAGGGGCCCTACAATGAGCAGTTCTTC.

The chain recombines TRBV19 with TRBJ2-6; unclear D gene. The CDR3 contains 16 residues. V shed 6 bases and J shed 0 bases, with 12 bases lying between them. Per the germline V gene, CDR1 is LNHDA and CDR2 is SQIVND (reference sequence). The CDR3 region has the DNA TGTGCCAGTAGCCAAGGACGGAACTCTGGGGCCAACGTCCTGACTTTC. Its protein is CASSQGRNSGANVLTF.

This clone has a single count. The chain combines TRBV7-2 with TRBJ2-5, with 8 positions matching TRBD2. Trimming at V came to 2 bases and at J to 4 bases, leaving 0 bases not matched to a gene. Looked up from germline, CDR1 is SGHTA and CDR2 is FQGNSA. This CDR3 comprises 13 residues. In nucleotides, the CDR3 is TGTGCCAGCAGCTTACGGGGGGGAGAGACCCAGTACTTC. Translation gives CASSLRGGETQYF.

This clone was detected once. This chain uses TRBV5-1 with TRBJ1-4; D gene unclear. CDR1 SGHRS and CDR2 YFSETQ come from the germline V gene. The CDR3 is 14 residues long. Trimming shortened V by 0 bases and J by 8 bases, and 11 bases separated the two germline ends. CDR3 coding DNA: TGCGCCAGCAGCTTGGAGGCGGGAGTCGAAAAACTGTTTTTT. Translated, it gives CASSLEAGVEKLFF. The complete variable domain, with remaining parts taken from reference TRBV5-1 and TRBJ1-4, reads KAGVTQTPRYLIKTRGQQVTLSCSPISGHRSVSWYQQTPGQGLQFLFEYFSETQRNKGNFPGRFSGRQFSNSRSEMNVSTLELGDSALYLCASSLEAGVEKLFFGSGTQLSVL.

The J gene is TRBJ2-7, the V gene TRBV28; 9 nucleotides match TRBD2. Per the germline V gene, CDR1 is MDHEN and CDR2 is SYDVKM. The CDR3 has 13 residues. Trimming removed 8 bases from V and 5 bases from J; junction bases left unmatched: 7. CDR3 protein: CASEVSGRDEQYF. Here the CDR3 DNA reads TGTGCCAGCGAGGTTAGCGGGAGAGACGAGCAGTACTTC. Full variable domain (remainder filled in from reference TRBV28 and TRBJ2-7): DVKVTQSSRYLVKRTGEKVFLECVQDMDHENMFWYRQDPGLGLRLIYFSYDVKMKEKGDIPEGYSVSREKKERFSLILESASTNQTSMYLCASEVSGRDEQYFGPGTRLTVT.

With respect to this clone: Other DNA sequences in this specimen translate into the identical CDR3. In nucleotides, the CDR3 is TGTGCCAGCAGCTCGGACCGGAACACTGAAGCTTTCTTT. Translating it yields CASSSDRNTEAFF. V gene TRBV7-2 combines with J gene TRBJ1-1; D uncertain. Germline CDR1 is SGHTA and CDR2 is FQGNSA. V was clipped by 4 bases and J by 1 base, with 7 bases between them. The CDR3 totals 13 residues.

The rearrangement uses TRBV27 and TRBJ2-5; TRBD1 aligns across 7 bases. Germline loops: CDR1 MNHEY, CDR2 SMNVEV (reference sequence). V trimming: 6 bases; J trimming: 5 bases; junction bases outside the gene matches: 18. This CDR3 is 17 amino acids long. CDR3 residues: CASSPLQGVGKGETQYF. Written as DNA, the CDR3 is TGTGCCAGCAGCCCACTTCAGGGGGTGGGGAAGGGGGAGACCCAGTACTTC.

In its sample, this clone was seen a few times. The chain is built from TRBV6-6 and TRBJ1-4, with no clear D. Between the trimmed V and J ends, which lost 2 bases and 5 bases, there was a span of 6 bases. The CDR3 has 13 amino acids. Germline V gives CDR1 MNHNY, CDR2 SVGAGI (reference sequence). CDR3 DNA sequence: TGTGCCAGCAGTTACCCCCAAAATGAAAAACTGTTTTTT. Protein sequence: CASSYPQNEKLFF.

The rearrangement links TRBV30 to TRBJ2-7; D unclear. CDR1 is GTSNPN, CDR2 SVGIG, per germline (reference sequence). V lost 0 bases and J lost 3, with 9 bases in between. This CDR3 region has 13 residues. The CDR3 reads CAWSVSPLYEQYF. The CDR3 nucleotides read TGTGCCTGGAGTGTAAGCCCCCTCTACGAGCAGTACTTC.

This clone was seen a single time. The chain recombines TRBV7-9 with TRBJ2-7; D gene uncertain. Germline CDR1 SEHNR, CDR2 FQNEAQ (reference sequence). The germline V and J ends were trimmed by 5 bases and 5 bases, with 10 bases remaining between them. This CDR3 comprises 12 residues. The CDR3 DNA reads as TGTGCCAGCAGCCCCCCAGTCCACGAGCAGTACTTC. Amino acid sequence: CASSPPVHEQYF.

In DNA form, the CDR3 reads TGTGCCAGCAGGAGGGGAGGGGGGCAAGAGACCCAGTACTTC. This translates into CASRRGGGQETQYF. The rearrangement joins TRBV2 to TRBJ2-5; D is possibly TRBD2 (7 bases). The germline CDR1 and CDR2 sequences are SNHLY and FYNNEI. Trimming stripped 6 bases from V and 2 bases from J, with 13 bases between. The CDR3 loop spans 14 amino acids. Supplemented by reference TRBV2 and TRBJ2-5, the full variable domain reads EPEVTQTPSHQVTQMGQEVILRCVPISNHLYFYWYRQILGQKVEFLVSFYNNEISEKSEIFDDQFSVERPDGSNFTLKIRSTKLEDSAMYFCASRRGGGQETQYFGPGTRLLVL.

The V and J genes are TRBV29-1 and TRBJ2-1; D is possibly TRBD2 (5 bases). V shed 4 bases and J shed 0 bases, with 13 bases lying between them. CDR1 and CDR2 from the germline V gene are SQVTM and ANQGSEA. The CDR3 runs to 15 residues. CDR3 sequence (DNA): TGCAGCGTTGGGGAAATAGGGAGCTCCTACAATGAGCAGTTCTTC. It codes for CSVGEIGSSYNEQFF.

This sequence joins TRBV5-1 and TRBJ1-1; D gene ambiguous. Germline CDR1 reads SGHRS; CDR2 reads YFSETQ. This CDR3 contains 18 residues. Trimming took 2 bases from V and 4 from J, leaving 24 bases between them. The CDR3 nucleotides read TGCGCCAGCAGCTTAGGGTTGGCAGTAATAGGTCCTACCACTGAAGCTTTCTTT. Translating gives CASSLGLAVIGPTTEAFF.

The chain has TRBV19 and TRBJ1-2, with D possibly matching TRBD1 (6 bases). The CDR3 is made up of 16 amino acids. Trimming stripped 3 bases from V and 3 bases from J, with 17 bases between. Germline values: CDR1 LNHDA, CDR2 SQIVND (reference sequence). The CDR3 sequence: CASSIASAQGYYGYTF. The CDR3 DNA follows: TGTGCCAGTAGTATTGCGTCCGCCCAGGGGTACTATGGCTACACCTTC. Combining the CDR3 with reference TRBV19 and TRBJ1-2 gives the whole variable domain DGGITQSPKYLFRKEGQNVTLSCEQNLNHDAMYWYRQDPGQGLRLIYYSQIVNDFQKGDIAEGYSVSREKKESFPLTVTSAQKNPTAFYLCASSIASAQGYYGYTFGSGTRLTVV.

This clone was seen a few times. This chain joins TRBV7-2 and TRBJ1-6, with D unclear. With 1 base removed from V and 9 bases from J, the gap between germline ends came to 16 bases. Looked up from germline, CDR1 is SGHTA and CDR2 is FQGNSA. The CDR3 spans 16 residues. The DNA for the CDR3 is TGTGCCAGCAGCTTAGGGACCACAGCCTCTGGTTCACCCCTCCACTTT. Encoded protein: CASSLGTTASGSPLHF.

The chain joins TRBV7-9 to TRBJ1-2, with 7 bases that match TRBD1. Germline V CDR1 and CDR2: SEHNR, FQNEAQ (reference sequence). The length of the CDR3 is 14 residues. Trimming at V came to 4 bases and at J to 2 bases, leaving 4 bases not matched to a gene. The CDR3 protein is CASSSGQVNYGYTF. CDR3 DNA sequence: TGTGCCAGCAGCTCCGGACAGGTGAACTATGGCTACACCTTC.

J is TRBJ2-1 and V is TRBV5-4, with D possibly TRBD1 on 5 matching bases. CDR1 is SGHNT and CDR2 is YYREEE in the germline V gene (reference sequence). Trimming cost V 3 bases and J 9 bases, with 7 bases left between them. This CDR3 is built from 11 residues. As DNA, the CDR3 is TGTGCCAGCAGCTCTAGGGGTGAGCAGTTCTTC. Protein: CASSSRGEQFF.

The chain employs TRBV7-8 and TRBJ2-2; D is undetermined. The CDR3 totals 17 residues. V lost 1 base to trimming and J lost 2 bases, with 14 bases between them. Germline V gene lookup returns CDR1 SGHVS and CDR2 FQNEAQ. In DNA form, the CDR3 reads TGTGCCAGCAGCTTAGAAGTGGTCAGGAGAAACACCGGGGAGCTGTTTTTT. The encoded protein is CASSLEVVRRNTGELFF.

The chain joins TRBV29-1 to TRBJ2-3; TRBD2 matches 10 bases. The CDR3 contains 20 residues. The V and J ends lost 6 bases and 4 bases, in that order; junction bases with no gene match: 25. Germline CDR1 and CDR2: SQVTM and ANQGSEA. The CDR3: CSVSGLAVTFPLSDADTQYF. CDR3 in DNA: TGCAGCGTCTCCGGACTAGCGGTCACATTCCCCTTATCGGACGCAGATACGCAGTATTTT.

The J gene is TRBJ1-4, the V gene TRBV28; maybe TRBD1 (5 bases). V was shortened by 2 bases and J by 0 bases, with 7 bases between the two germline ends. Per germline, CDR1 MDHEN and CDR2 SYDVKM. This CDR3 is 15 amino acids long. The CDR3 DNA reads TGTGCCAGCAGTTTAGGGGGAGCAACTAATGAAAAACTGTTTTTT. Translating gives CASSLGGATNEKLFF. The variable domain in full, with the rest retrieved from reference TRBV28 and TRBJ1-4, is DVKVTQSSRYLVKRTGEKVFLECVQDMDHENMFWYRQDPGLGLRLIYFSYDVKMKEKGDIPEGYSVSREKKERFSLILESASTNQTSMYLCASSLGGATNEKLFFGSGTQLSVL.

The J gene is TRBJ1-5, the V gene TRBV6-1, with D maybe TRBD1 (6 bases). The CDR3 has 15 residues. Germline CDR1 MNHNS, CDR2 SASEGT. V was clipped by 4 bases and J by 6 bases, with 16 bases between them. CDR3 nucleotides: TGTGCCAGCAGTGTTTTAGGCCAGGGGACTCAGCCCCAGCATTTT. Translating it yields CASSVLGQGTQPQHF.

CDR3 DNA: TGTGCCAGCAGCCCCCCTTGGGCTAGCGGGTACAATGAGCAGTTCTTC. This sequence encodes CASSPPWASGYNEQFF. The J gene is TRBJ2-1, the V gene TRBV7-3, with 8 bases fitting TRBD2. Looked up from germline, CDR1 is SGHTA and CDR2 is FQGTGA. This CDR3 has 16 amino acids. Unmatched junction bases numbered 10, after V lost 5 bases and J lost 4 bases. Complete variable domain (other parts from reference TRBV7-3 and TRBJ2-1): GAGVSQTPSNKVTEKGKYVELRCDPISGHTALYWYRQSLGQGPEFLIYFQGTGAADDSGLPNDRFFAVRPEGSVSTLKIQRTERGDSAVYLCASSPPWASGYNEQFFGPGTRLTVL.

This chain joins TRBV4-2 and TRBJ2-1; 10 nucleotides align to TRBD2. CDR1 is LGHNA, CDR2 YNFKEQ, per germline. The CDR3 is made up of 17 amino acids. V shed 4 bases and J 7 bases; nucleotides not matched to a gene: 13. DNA for the CDR3: TGTGCCAGCAGCCCCGCCTCGAGCGGGGGGGCCTTTAATGAGCAGTTCTTC. This translates into CASSPASSGGAFNEQFF.

The chain employs TRBV9 and TRBJ2-7; tentative D call: TRBD2 (6 bases). Between the trimmed V and J ends, which lost 2 bases and 2 bases, there was a span of 20 bases. The germline CDR1 and CDR2 sequences are SGDLS and YYNGEE. The length of the CDR3 is 17 residues. The CDR3 DNA reads TGTGCCAGCAGCGTGGGACTCTCACCCAACCTTGCCTACGAGCAGTACTTC. Its protein is CASSVGLSPNLAYEQYF.

The rearrangement uses TRBV7-2 and TRBJ1-5; D gene unclear. The CDR3 runs 14 residues. Germline loops: CDR1 SGHTA, CDR2 FQGNSA. Trimming cost V 0 bases and J 3 bases, with 6 bases left between them. The CDR3 coding sequence is TGTGCCAGCAGCTTAGCGGGCAACAATCAGCCCCAGCATTTT. This encodes CASSLAGNNQPQHF.